The 25 T cell receptor beta chains given below trace back to one sample, sequenced in a study of cytomegalovirus exposure and HLA in healthy donors. Sequencing used immunoSEQ multiplex PCR; TCRdb keeps in-frame clones, though not all of them. The table lists some 160,000 clones, roughly 91% of them singletons. Sequenced material: PBMCs. The receptors shown here come from a man aged 18-30 years in good health and CMV-seronegative.

V usage is TRBV27 and J usage is TRBJ1-2; no reliable D call. CDR3 size: 11 residues. Trimming took off 3 bases at V and 10 bases at J, with 9 bases between the two ends. Germline CDR1 reads MNHEY; CDR2 reads SMNVEV (reference sequence). The CDR3 here is CASSFGANYTF. The CDR3 DNA is TGTGCCAGCAGTTTTGGAGCCAACTACACCTTC.

The chain is built from TRBV27 and TRBJ2-1; D is possibly TRBD1 (5 bases). The length of the CDR3 is 11 residues. Germline V gives CDR1 MNHEY, CDR2 SMNVEV (reference sequence). V gave up 7 bases and J gave up 9 bases, with 10 bases separating them. As DNA, the CDR3 is TGTGCCAGCAATGGACATGGTGAGCAGTTCTTC. It is translated as CASNGHGEQFF.

The chain couples TRBV2 to TRBJ1-5, with 9 positions matching TRBD1. The germline V gene encodes CDR1 SNHLY and CDR2 FYNNEI. The CDR3 runs 14 residues. Trimming at V came to 4 bases and at J to 3 bases, leaving 1 base not matched to a gene. The CDR3 region has the DNA TGTGCCAGCAGTGGGACAGGGGCCAATCAGCCCCAGCATTTT. Encoded protein: CASSGTGANQPQHF.

As to this clone: Other DNA sequences from this sample encode an identical CDR3 as well. The chain couples TRBV27 to TRBJ2-5, with D maybe TRBD2 (6 bases). This CDR3 is 12 amino acids long. V dropped 7 bases and J dropped 5 bases, with 11 bases sitting between them. CDR1 is MNHEY and CDR2 is SMNVEV in the germline V gene (reference sequence). This CDR3 reads CASMGGGETQYF. CDR3 in DNA: TGTGCCAGCATGGGAGGAGGCGAGACCCAGTACTTC.

The rearrangement joins TRBV10-3 to TRBJ2-3; the match to TRBD2 covers 15 bases. The CDR3 is made up of 17 amino acids. V was clipped by 7 bases and J by 0 bases; unmatched bases: 5. CDR1 is ENHRY and CDR2 is SYGVKD in the germline V gene. The CDR3 DNA follows: TGTGCCATCAACCCGGGACTAGCGGGGGGAAGCACAGATACGCAGTATTTT. Translated, it gives CAINPGLAGGSTDTQYF.

The rearrangement uses TRBV7-9 and TRBJ2-7; perhaps TRBD1 as D (6 bases). V lost 5 bases and J lost 1, with 18 bases in between. CDR3 length: 16 residues. Germline CDR1 reads SEHNR; CDR2 reads FQNEAQ (reference sequence). The CDR3 is CASSPTYSTGSYEQYF. CDR3 nucleotides: TGTGCCAGCAGCCCGACTTACTCGACAGGTTCCTACGAGCAGTACTTC. Complete variable domain (other parts from reference TRBV7-9 and TRBJ2-7): DTGVSQNPRHKITKRGQNVTFRCDPISEHNRLYWYRQTLGQGPEFLTYFQNEAQLEKSRLLSDRFSAERPKGSFSTLEIQRTEQGDSAMYLCASSPTYSTGSYEQYFGPGTRLTVT.

The V gene is TRBV30, the J gene TRBJ1-1; the match to TRBD1 covers 7 bases. The CDR3 length is 13 residues. V lost 2 bases, J lost 6 bases, and 6 bases stayed unmatched. Looked up from germline, CDR1 is GTSNPN and CDR2 is SVGIG (reference sequence). The CDR3 sequence is CAWSKGALPEAFF. The CDR3 DNA reads TGTGCCTGGAGTAAGGGGGCGCTGCCTGAAGCTTTCTTT.

This sequence joins TRBV23-1 and TRBJ2-7; perhaps TRBD1 as D (6 bases). TRBV23-1 is classed as an ORF, of uncertain function. This CDR3 region has 16 residues. V lost 3 bases, J lost 7 bases, and 22 bases lay in between. DNA of the CDR3: TGCGCCAGCAGTCACCCCGCGGCCACAGGGCCGGGTGAGCAGTACGTC. It specifies CASSHPAATGPGEQYV.

This rearrangement joins TRBV6-6 to TRBJ2-5, with 7 bases aligning to TRBD2. This CDR3 comprises 15 residues. J was trimmed by 5 bases and V by 8 bases; bases with no gene match: 14. The germline V gene has CDR1 MNHNY and CDR2 SVGAGI (reference sequence). DNA of the CDR3: TGTGCCAGCTGGACCCCACTAGCGCCGGAGGAGACCCAGTACTTC. Protein sequence: CASWTPLAPEETQYF.

The chain joins TRBV7-8 to TRBJ2-1, with D perhaps TRBD1 (6 bases). The CDR3 spans 14 residues. CDR1 SGHVS and CDR2 FQNEAQ come from the germline V gene. Trimming shortened V by 2 bases and J by 6 bases, and 11 bases separated the two germline ends. The DNA for the CDR3 is TGTGCCAGCAGCTTAATGGGGGACATCAATGAGCAGTTCTTC. This codes for CASSLMGDINEQFF.

The chain employs TRBV7-2 and TRBJ2-7; a possible D gene is TRBD2 (7 bases). The V end was cut by 5 bases, the J end by 0 bases, with 17 bases between. This CDR3 contains 16 residues. CDR1 is SGHTA, CDR2 FQGNSA, per germline. CDR3 loop: CASSAVGGQSSYEQYF. CDR3 nucleotides: TGTGCCAGCAGCGCTGTGGGGGGGCAGAGCTCCTACGAGCAGTACTTC.

CDR3 residues: CASSFPSGGAGANVLTF. In DNA, the CDR3 is TGTGCCAGCAGCTTCCCCAGCGGGGGCGCTGGGGCCAACGTCCTGACTTTC. The rearrangement links TRBV7-2 to TRBJ2-6; 8 nucleotides line up with TRBD2. The trim removed 3 bases at V and 2 bases at J, leaving 6 bases unmatched. Germline CDR1 is SGHTA and CDR2 is FQGNSA. The CDR3 has 17 amino acids.

The chain combines TRBV5-1 with TRBJ1-5; 9 bases align to TRBD1. Germline values: CDR1 SGHRS, CDR2 YFSETQ. The CDR3 runs 15 residues. Germline trimming cut 4 bases from V and 0 bases from J; bases unmatched to any gene: 2. CDR3 nucleotide sequence: TGCGCCAGCAGCCGGACAGGGGATAGCAATCAGCCCCAGCATTTT. This translates into CASSRTGDSNQPQHF.

The rearrangement joins TRBV14 to TRBJ2-1; 12 bases align to TRBD2. CDR1 and CDR2 from the germline V gene are SGHDN and FVKESK. V gave up 0 bases and J gave up 2 bases; unmatched junction bases: 8. CDR3 length: 19 amino acids. This CDR3 is CASSQDPTSGSSTYNEQFF. CDR3 bases: TGTGCCAGCAGCCAAGATCCGACTAGCGGGAGCTCAACCTACAATGAGCAGTTCTTC.

The genes are TRBV7-2 and TRBJ1-3, with D perhaps TRBD1 (5 bases). V was shortened by 1 base and J by 1 base, with 17 bases between the two germline ends. This CDR3 has 18 amino acids. Germline lookup yields CDR1 SGHTA and CDR2 FQGNSA. Here the CDR3 reads CASSLGRRVYFSGNTIYF. Here the CDR3 DNA reads TGTGCCAGCAGCTTAGGGCGCAGGGTCTATTTTTCTGGAAACACCATATATTTT.

The chain employs TRBV28 and TRBJ2-1, with D tentatively TRBD2 (6 bases). Trimming pared 8 bases from V and 7 bases from J, leaving 9 bases between. This CDR3 is built from 11 residues. Germline lookup yields CDR1 MDHEN and CDR2 SYDVKM. The CDR3 protein is CASGRRNEQFF. CDR3 nucleotides: TGTGCCAGCGGGAGGCGGAATGAGCAGTTCTTC.

The chain is built from TRBV2 and TRBJ2-5; 14 nucleotides line up with TRBD2. The CDR3 is made up of 16 amino acids. CDR1 is SNHLY, CDR2 FYNNEI, per germline. Unmatched junction bases numbered 10, after V lost 8 bases and J lost 5 bases. CDR3: CASSTSGGAGKETQYF. As DNA, the CDR3 is TGTGCCAGCTCGACTAGCGGGGGGGCTGGGAAGGAGACCCAGTACTTC.

This clone has a single count. The V and J genes are TRBV7-6 and TRBJ2-2, with 8 bases lining up with TRBD1. The length of the CDR3 is 16 residues. In germline, CDR1 is SGHVS, CDR2 FNYEAQ. V was clipped by 5 bases and J by 2 bases; unmatched bases: 7. CDR3 protein: CASSLQTGANTGELFF. The CDR3 bases are TGTGCCAGCAGCCTACAGACAGGGGCAAACACCGGGGAGCTGTTTTTT.

This clone showed up just once. The chain uses TRBV6-5 and TRBJ2-5, with TRBD2 matching over 8 bases. V gave up 5 bases and J gave up 3 bases; unmatched junction bases: 8. The V gene's germline CDR1 is MNHEY and CDR2 SVGAGI. CDR3 length: 15 amino acids. CDR3 region: CASSGSGGLEETQYF. The CDR3 DNA follows: TGTGCCAGCAGTGGGAGCGGGGGCCTCGAAGAGACCCAGTACTTC.

This clone has a handful of counts. The chain links TRBV2 to TRBJ1-6, with D hard to call. The CDR3 covers 11 residues. The germline gives CDR1 SNHLY, CDR2 FYNNEI. The V end lost 7 bases, the J end lost 8 bases, and 6 bases lay between the germline ends. As DNA, the CDR3 is TGTGCCAGCACCCCCTATTCACCCCTCCACTTT. This gives the protein CASTPYSPLHF.

The genes are TRBV7-6 and TRBJ1-3; 8 nucleotides match TRBD1. The CDR3 contains 15 residues. Germline trimming cut 4 bases from V and 8 bases from J; bases unmatched to any gene: 10. Germline CDR1 and CDR2: SGHVS and FNYEAQ. CDR3 sequence reads: CASSSWTGRADTIYF. CDR3 sequence (DNA): TGTGCCAGCAGCTCATGGACAGGGAGGGCAGACACCATATATTTT. The whole variable domain, remainder taken from reference TRBV7-6 and TRBJ1-3, is GAGVSQSPRYKVTKRGQDVALRCDPISGHVSLYWYRQALGQGPEFLTYFNYEAQQDKSGLPNDRFSAERPEGSISTLTIQRTEQRDSAMYRCASSSWTGRADTIYFGEGSWLTVV.

The chain has TRBV18 and TRBJ2-7; 8 bases line up with TRBD2. In germline, CDR1 is KGHSH, CDR2 LQKENI. The CDR3 runs to 13 residues. Losses at the gene ends were 3 bases for V and 6 bases for J; bases not matched to a gene: 4. The CDR3 region is CASSPPGGGEQYV. The CDR3 bases are TGTGCCAGCTCACCTCCCGGGGGGGGCGAGCAGTACGTC.

Written as DNA, the CDR3 is TGCGCCAGCAGCTTGGACTCCGGCGGAAACTATGGCTACACCTTC. This gives the protein CASSLDSGGNYGYTF. The chain is built from TRBV5-1 and TRBJ1-2, with D hard to call. V was shortened by 0 bases and J by 2 bases, with 11 bases between the two germline ends. The CDR3 runs to 15 residues. Germline V gives CDR1 SGHRS, CDR2 YFSETQ.

J is TRBJ2-7 and V is TRBV4-1; 8 bases agree with TRBD2. Per germline, CDR1 MGHRA and CDR2 YSYEKL. The CDR3 sequence is 16 residues long. Trimming at V came to 1 base and at J to 4 bases, leaving 9 bases not matched to a gene. CDR3 protein: CASSQGDRSGKYEQYF. The CDR3 DNA is TGCGCCAGCAGCCAAGGGGACCGTAGCGGGAAGTACGAGCAGTACTTC.

This chain links TRBV4-1 with TRBJ2-7; D is possibly TRBD1 (6 bases). This CDR3 has 15 residues. The germline CDR1 and CDR2 sequences are MGHRA and YSYEKL. V lost 0 bases and J 0 bases, leaving 9 bases between the germline ends. The CDR3 loop is CASSQDHRDSYEQYF. For the CDR3, the DNA is TGCGCCAGCAGCCAAGATCACAGGGACTCCTACGAGCAGTACTTC.